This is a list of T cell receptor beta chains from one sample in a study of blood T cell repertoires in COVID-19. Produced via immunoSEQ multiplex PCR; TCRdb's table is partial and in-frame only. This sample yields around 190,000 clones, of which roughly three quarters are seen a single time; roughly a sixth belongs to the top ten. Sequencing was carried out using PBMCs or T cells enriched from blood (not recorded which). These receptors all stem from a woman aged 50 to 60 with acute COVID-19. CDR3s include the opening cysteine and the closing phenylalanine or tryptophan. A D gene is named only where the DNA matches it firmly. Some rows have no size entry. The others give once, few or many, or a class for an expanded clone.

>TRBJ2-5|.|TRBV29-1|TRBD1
TGCAGCGTCGATGGACAGGGTGAGACCCAGTACTTC
CSVDGQGETQYF
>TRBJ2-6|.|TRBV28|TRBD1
TGTGCCAGCAGTTTGGGGCCGGGACAGGGAGGTCACTCTGGGGCCAACGTCCTGACTTTC
CASSLGPGQGGHSGANVLTF
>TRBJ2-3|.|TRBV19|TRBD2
TGTGCCAGTACCCTTGCGGGGGGCTTCAGAGATACGCAGTATTTT
CASTLAGGFRDTQYF
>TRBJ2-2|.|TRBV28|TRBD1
TGTGCCAGCAGAACGGGACAGGGGGCCACCGGGGAGCTGTTTTTT
CASRTGQGATGELFF
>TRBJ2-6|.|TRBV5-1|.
TGCGCCAGCAGCTTGTCCTCCACAGGTACGGGGGCCAACGTCCTGACTTTC
CASSLSSTGTGANVLTF
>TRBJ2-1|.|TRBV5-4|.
TGTGCCAGCAGCTTGGGGACAGTCAATGAGCAGTTCTTC
CASSLGTVNEQFF
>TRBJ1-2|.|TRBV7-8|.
TGTGCCAGCAGCGCGAACAGGGTTGACGGCTACACCTTC
CASSANRVDGYTF
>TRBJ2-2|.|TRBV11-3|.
TGTGCCAGCAGCGGAGGGGTTGGCACCGGGGAGCTGTTTTTT
CASSGGVGTGELFF
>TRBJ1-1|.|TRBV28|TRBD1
TGTGCCAGCAGTCTTTGGACAGGGATTAACACTGAAGCTTTCTTT
CASSLWTGINTEAFF
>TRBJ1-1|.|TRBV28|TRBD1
TGTGCCAGCAGTTTATGGGCGGGACAGGCGGAGACTGAAGCTTTCTTT
CASSLWAGQAETEAFF
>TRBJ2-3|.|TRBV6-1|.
TGTGCCAGCAGTGACAGAGGTAGTTTTTCCACAGATACGCAGTATTTT
CASSDRGSFSTDTQYF
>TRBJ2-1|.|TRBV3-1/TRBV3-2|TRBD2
TGTGCCAGCAGGCTCCGCGGGGGATCATACAATGAGCAGTTCTTC
CASRLRGGSYNEQFF
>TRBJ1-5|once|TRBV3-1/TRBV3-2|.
TGTGCCAGCAGCCGGGGGGTACGGAACAATCAGCCCCAGCATTTT
CASSRGVRNNQPQHF
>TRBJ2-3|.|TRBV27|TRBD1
TGTGCCAGCAGTGGAACCGGGACAGGGGGGACGTATTTTAGCACAGATACGCAGTATTTT
CASSGTGTGGTYFSTDTQYF
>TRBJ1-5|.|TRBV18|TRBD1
TGTGCCAGCTCACGGATGACAGGGAGCAATCAGCCCCAGCATTTT
CASSRMTGSNQPQHF
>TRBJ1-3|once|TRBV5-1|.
TGCGCCAGCAGCTTGTCAGGGGAGGGAAACACCATATATTTT
CASSLSGEGNTIYF
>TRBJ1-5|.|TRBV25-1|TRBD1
TGTGCCAGCAGTGATGGGGACAGGGCAAATCAGCCCCAGCATTTT
CASSDGDRANQPQHF
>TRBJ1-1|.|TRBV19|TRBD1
TGTGCCAGTACTTGGCCGGGACAGTTGAACACTGAAGCTTTCTTT
CASTWPGQLNTEAFF
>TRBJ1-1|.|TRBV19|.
TGTGCCAGTGCAGGGGAGTTGAGGGCTGAAGCTTTCTTT
CASAGELRAEAFF
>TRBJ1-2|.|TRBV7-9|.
TGTGCCAGCAGCAGAGACTATGGCTACACCTTC
CASSRDYGYTF
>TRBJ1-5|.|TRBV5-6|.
TGTGCCAGCAGCTTGAGCGGGGTGCATCAGCCCCAGCATTTT
CASSLSGVHQPQHF
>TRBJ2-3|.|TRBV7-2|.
TGTGCCAGCAGCTCGCAGGGTAATCTGAGAGATACGCAGTATTTT
CASSSQGNLRDTQYF